Presented here are 17 T cell receptor beta chains from one specimen sequenced in a study of CD8 T cells in ankylosing spondylitis. MiXCR was run by TCRdb on the 5' RACE reads, yielding one entry per CDR3 protein. The sample includes 200,000 to 300,000 distinct CDR3 sequences, roughly 8.2% of them seen just once. The sequencing input was blood, either unsorted or a sorted T cell fraction (not recorded which). The receptors come from a female donor with ankylosing spondylitis or in good health (not recorded which).

About this clonotype itself: Germline and junction disagree at one end, which may indicate a read error. The chain links TRBV2 to TRBJ1-3; the D is unclear. CDR1 is SNHLY and CDR2 is FYNNEI in the germline V gene. CDR3 length: 14 residues. DNA of the CDR3: TGTGCCAGCAGAGAAAGAGGGTCTGGAAGCACCATATATTTT. Its translation is CASRERGSGSTIYF.

This clonotype was counted at least ten times. This rearrangement joins TRBV7-2 to TRBJ2-5, with TRBD2 identical over 10 bases. The V gene's germline CDR1 is SGHTA and CDR2 FQGNSA. The CDR3 has 17 residues. The trim removed 5 bases at V and 7 bases at J, leaving 16 bases unmatched. The CDR3 bases are TGTGCCAGCAGCCGGACCGGGACTAGCGTCCGACCAGGGACCCAGTACTTC. Residues: CASSRTGTSVRPGTQYF.

The table lists this clonotype with a few counts. Being one base from a much bigger clone, this may be a read error. The genes are TRBV7-9 and TRBJ2-1, with 12 nucleotides matching TRBD2. Trimming at V came to 5 bases and at J to 8 bases, leaving 4 bases not matched to a gene. CDR1 and CDR2 from the germline V gene are SEHNR and FQNEAQ (reference sequence). The CDR3 sequence is 14 residues long. The CDR3 DNA sequence: TGTGCCAGCAGCCCTAGCGGGAGGGCCGATGAGCAGTTCTTC. It yields the protein CASSPSGRADEQFF.

This clonotype was detected only a few times. The junction does not match germline at one end; this may be a read error. This chain links TRBV7-9 with TRBJ1-2; D is unresolved. The CDR3 totals 12 residues. Germline-derived CDR1 and CDR2 are SEHNR and FQNEAQ (reference sequence). The CDR3 loop reads CAISGGVYGYTF. As DNA, the CDR3 is TGTGCCATCAGCGGCGGTGTCTATGGCTACACCTTC.

This clonotype was found many times. V is TRBV12-3 or TRBV12-4 and J is TRBJ2-2; D is possibly TRBD2 (5 bases). The V gene lost 5 bases and the J gene lost 6 bases, with 10 bases spanning the gap. The CDR3 consists of 13 residues. The CDR3 region is CASSITRAGELFF. Written as DNA, the CDR3 is TGTGCCAGCAGTATAACTAGGGCCGGGGAGCTGTTTTTT.

This clonotype was seen many times. The V gene is TRBV3-1, the J gene TRBJ2-2; D tentatively fits TRBD1 or TRBD2 (5 bases each). The CDR3 covers 14 residues. Per the germline V gene, CDR1 is LGHDT and CDR2 is YNNKEL (reference sequence). The ends were cut back, 4 bases at V and 3 bases at J, with 9 bases in the middle. CDR3 sequence: CASSLEGYTGELFF. CDR3 nucleotides: TGTGCCAGCAGCCTTGAGGGGTACACCGGGGAGCTGTTTTTT.

This clonotype was detected many times. CDR3 DNA: TGCAGCGTTGGGGGGGGGGATCAGCCCCAGCATTTT. Translation: CSVGGGDQPQHF. The V and J genes are TRBV29-1 and TRBJ1-5, with D tentatively TRBD1 (5 bases). The germline V gene has CDR1 SQVTM and CDR2 ANQGSEA. Trimming removed 4 bases from V and 5 bases from J, with 9 bases in between. The length of the CDR3 is 12 residues.

The table lists this clonotype with many counts. The chain has TRBV6-1 and TRBJ1-3; no firm D call. In germline, CDR1 is MNHNS, CDR2 SASEGT. Trimming removed 3 bases at V and 4 bases at J, with 13 bases between. This CDR3 has 15 amino acids. CDR3 nucleotide sequence: TGTGCCAGCAGTGACCATACCCTTTCCGGAAACACCATATATTTT. Protein: CASSDHTLSGNTIYF.

The V call is TRBV7-9, the J call TRBJ2-2; TRBD2 aligns across 7 bases. Germline lookup yields CDR1 SEHNR and CDR2 FQNEAQ (reference sequence). The CDR3 is 16 amino acids. V shed 2 bases, J shed 4 bases, and the junction held 7 bases outside the gene matches. CDR3 nucleotides: TGTGCCAGCAGCTTATTGGGAGGGCCCGGCACCGGGGAGCTGTTTTTT. Translation gives CASSLLGGPGTGELFF.

The V gene is TRBV28, the J gene TRBJ1-1; D is perhaps TRBD1 (6 bases). CDR3 length equals 14 residues. CDR1 and CDR2 from the germline V gene are MDHEN and SYDVKM. Trimming stripped 6 bases from V and 3 bases from J, with 14 bases between. The CDR3 here is CASRNRAWDTEAFF. CDR3 sequence (DNA): TGTGCCAGCAGAAACAGGGCTTGGGACACTGAAGCTTTCTTT.

This clonotype came up many times. This rearrangement joins TRBV27 to TRBJ2-7, with 7 bases identical to TRBD1. This CDR3 comprises 15 residues. V shed 5 bases and J 4 bases; nucleotides not matched to a gene: 11. Germline V lookup: CDR1 MNHEY, CDR2 SMNVEV (reference sequence). This CDR3 is CASSPAGTAIYEQYF. Written as DNA, the CDR3 is TGTGCCAGCAGTCCGGCCGGGACAGCTATTTACGAGCAGTACTTC.

Note on this clonotype: A much larger clonotype is one base distant, so this may be a read error. This sequence joins TRBV15 and TRBJ2-2, with D unresolved. Per the germline V gene, CDR1 is LNHNV and CDR2 is YYDKDF (reference sequence). Trimming pared 1 base from V and 5 bases from J, leaving 11 bases between. The CDR3 loop spans 15 amino acids. The CDR3 protein is CATSRGAQVTGELFF. CDR3 sequence (DNA): TGTGCCACCAGCAGAGGGGCGCAAGTAACCGGGGAGCTGTTTTTT. The full variable domain, its missing parts supplied by reference TRBV15 and TRBJ2-2, is DAMVIQNPRYQVTQFGKPVTLSCSQTLNHNVMYWYQQKSSQAPKLLFHYYDKDFNNEADTPDNFQSRRPNTSFCFLDIRSPGLGDTAMYLCATSRGAQVTGELFFGEGSRLTVL.

Ten or more counts support this clonotype. The chain is built from TRBV29-1 and TRBJ2-7; weak D call: TRBD1 (5 bases). The CDR3 has 13 amino acids. Trimming removed 6 bases from V and 7 bases from J, with 19 bases in between. In germline, CDR1 is SQVTM, CDR2 ANQGSEA. The CDR3 DNA follows: TGCAGCGTCATTAAGACAGCTGAGTGGGAGCAGTACTTC. Encoded protein: CSVIKTAEWEQYF.

This clonotype was seen repeatedly, ten times or more. CDR3 bases: TGTGCCAGCACCCCAGGGACGTCCCACTCCTACAATGAGCAGTTCTTC. Protein: CASTPGTSHSYNEQFF. The chain links TRBV5-4 to TRBJ2-1; D possibly matches TRBD1 or TRBD2 (5 bases each). Trimming left V 6 bases short and J 0 bases short, with 16 bases between. From germline, CDR1 is SGHNT and CDR2 YYREEE (reference sequence). The CDR3 runs 16 residues. The whole variable domain, filled in from reference TRBV5-4 and TRBJ2-1, reads ETGVTQSPTHLIKTRGQQVTLRCSSQSGHNTVSWYQQALGQGPQFIFQYYREEENGRGNFPPRFSGLQFPNYSSELNVNALELDDSALYLCASTPGTSHSYNEQFFGPGTRLTVL.

This clonotype was recorded many times. The chain has TRBV6-4 and TRBJ2-1, with D perhaps matching TRBD1 or TRBD2 (5 bases each). Germline CDR1 is MRHNA and CDR2 is SNTAGT. V was clipped by 8 bases and J by 7 bases, with 9 bases between them. This CDR3 has 11 residues. The CDR3: CASPWGNEQFF. The CDR3 DNA reads as TGTGCCAGCCCTTGGGGGAATGAGCAGTTCTTC.

V and J are TRBV30 and TRBJ2-5; 10 bases match TRBD1. J was trimmed by 5 bases and V by 1 base; bases with no gene match: 4. The V gene's germline CDR1 is GTSNPN and CDR2 SVGIG (reference sequence). CDR3 size: 14 residues. The CDR3 is CAWSGDRGVETQYF. In DNA, the CDR3 is TGTGCCTGGAGTGGGGACAGGGGAGTCGAGACCCAGTACTTC.

As regards this clonotype: A read error may explain this, as a much larger clone is one base away. V is TRBV6-1 and J is TRBJ1-2; D gene ambiguous. The CDR3 covers 13 residues. Germline V CDR1 and CDR2: MNHNS, SASEGT. In nucleotides, the CDR3 is TGTGCCAGCAGTCTAACCGACAACTATGACTACACCTTC. It encodes CASSLTDNYDYTF.